The entry that follows covers one TCR beta chain sequence. This specimen belongs to a study of regulatory T cells in long-lasting Graves disease. Relying on iRepertoire HTBI primers and Arm-PCR of CDR3 regions, the team built TCR beta libraries. Each CDR3 protein gets one entry after TCRdb re-called the multiplex PCR reads with MiXCR. This sample has 400,000 or so distinct CDR3 sequences, with about a quarter found just once. As to time point: persistent/refractory GD, antithyroid drugs over 5 years with positive TRAb. The TCR library used RNA extracted from PBMCs. The CDR3 sequence is 15 residues long. V lost 9 bases and J lost 10; bases outside the gene matches: 15. CDR1 is MNHNS, CDR2 SASEGT, per germline.

The chain has TRBV6-1 and TRBJ1-4; 9 bases map to TRBD1. This material consisted of peripheral blood mononuclear cells (PBMCs), taken when the disease was refractory, from a patient treated with antithyroid drugs. This receptor was taken from a female donor with Graves disease. CDR3 bases: TGTGCCAGTCCTACCGGGACAGGGAATCTTGGAAAACTGTTTTTT. Its protein product is CASPTGTGNLGKLFF.